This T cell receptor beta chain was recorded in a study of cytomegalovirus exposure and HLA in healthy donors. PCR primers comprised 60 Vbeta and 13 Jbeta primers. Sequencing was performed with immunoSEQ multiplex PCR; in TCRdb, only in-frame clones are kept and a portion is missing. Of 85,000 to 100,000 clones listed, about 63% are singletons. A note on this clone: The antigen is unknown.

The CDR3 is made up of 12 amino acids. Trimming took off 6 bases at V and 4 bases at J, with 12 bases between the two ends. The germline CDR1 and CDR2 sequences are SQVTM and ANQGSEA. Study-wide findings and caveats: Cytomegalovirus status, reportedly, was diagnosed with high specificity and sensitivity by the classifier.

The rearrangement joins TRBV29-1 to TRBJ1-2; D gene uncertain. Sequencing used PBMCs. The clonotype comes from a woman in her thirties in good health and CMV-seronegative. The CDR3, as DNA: TGCAGCGTGCGGGTTGCAGTCTATGGCTACACCTTC. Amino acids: CSVRVAVYGYTF.